One and the same sample provided the 15 T cell receptor beta chains below, sequenced in a study of blood T cell repertoires in COVID-19 (dated by TCRdb to about 2020). Library method: the immunoSEQ multiplex PCR assay. The clones in this table, taken by TCRdb from immuneACCESS, are in-frame only. Not every clone is retained; where verified, under half of the shortfall comes from an unresolved V gene, and the cause of the rest is unknown. The sample table holds hundreds of thousands of clones, of which around 91% were seen once. The ten largest clones represent 1.7% of the sample. Sequencing used PBMCs or T cells enriched from blood (not recorded which). These receptors were collected from a woman younger than 35 with acute COVID-19.

V gene TRBV5-5 combines with J gene TRBJ2-1, with TRBD2 matching 8 bases. From germline, CDR1 is SGHKS and CDR2 YYEKEE (reference sequence). CDR3 length: 15 residues. Unmatched junction bases numbered 12, after V lost 7 bases and J lost 6 bases. The CDR3 reads CASSRGAGDFNEQFF. The CDR3 DNA follows: TGTGCCAGCTCCCGGGGAGCGGGAGATTTCAATGAGCAGTTCTTC.

This clone was recorded only once. The rearrangement links TRBV7-9 to TRBJ1-2, with TRBD1 as a possible D gene (6 bases). CDR1 and CDR2 (germline): SEHNR, FQNEAQ (reference sequence). Trimming removed 4 bases at V and 4 bases at J, with 13 bases between. This CDR3 is 14 amino acids long. CDR3 DNA: TGTGCCAGCAGCTCCTCCAGGGACACCTATGGCTACACCTTC. It specifies CASSSSRDTYGYTF.

J is TRBJ1-2 and V is TRBV18; 12 bases agree with TRBD1. Germline V gene sequence: CDR1 KGHSH, CDR2 LQKENI. Trimming at V came to 6 bases and at J to 7 bases, leaving 15 bases not matched to a gene. This CDR3 is 17 amino acids long. CDR3 DNA sequence: TGTGCCAGCTCCCCCGGACCTGGGGACAGGGGGCTGAGTGGCTACACCTTC. Translated, it gives CASSPGPGDRGLSGYTF.

The chain recombines TRBV5-1 with TRBJ1-4; D is possibly TRBD1 (5 bases). Per germline, CDR1 SGHRS and CDR2 YFSETQ. V lost 4 bases, J lost 4 bases, and 8 bases lay in between. The CDR3 consists of 13 residues. CDR3 sequence reads: CASSPDSNEKLFF. The CDR3 region has the DNA TGCGCCAGCAGCCCCGACAGTAATGAAAAACTGTTTTTT. Drawing the rest from reference TRBV5-1 and TRBJ1-4, the complete variable domain is KAGVTQTPRYLIKTRGQQVTLSCSPISGHRSVSWYQQTPGQGLQFLFEYFSETQRNKGNFPGRFSGRQFSNSRSEMNVSTLELGDSALYLCASSPDSNEKLFFGSGTQLSVL.

This chain uses TRBV18 with TRBJ1-1; D call uncertain. Trimming shortened V by 8 bases and J by 2 bases, and 15 bases separated the two germline ends. Germline V gene data show CDR1 as KGHSH and CDR2 as LQKENI. The CDR3 consists of 14 residues. CDR3 in DNA: TGTGCCAGCCAAGGAGACCTGGTAAACACTGAAGCTTTCTTT. This translates into CASQGDLVNTEAFF.

The chain employs TRBV6-5 and TRBJ2-1; D call uncertain. The CDR3 runs to 11 residues. Trimming took off 10 bases at V and 8 bases at J, with 12 bases between the two ends. CDR1 and CDR2 (germline): MNHEY, SVGAGI. Written as DNA, the CDR3 is TGTGCCAACCTGGGCTGGGATGAGCAGTTCTTC. Amino acids: CANLGWDEQFF.

This chain uses TRBV19 with TRBJ2-3; 11 bases match TRBD2. J lost 3 bases, V lost 5 bases, and 4 bases had no gene match. The germline gives CDR1 LNHDA, CDR2 SQIVND (reference sequence). The CDR3 is 15 amino acids. CDR3 bases: TGTGCCAGTAGTGAGACTAGCGGGAAGACAGATACGCAGTATTTT. Translating gives CASSETSGKTDTQYF.

The chain has TRBV28 and TRBJ2-1; TRBD2 agrees at 11 bases. Trimming removed 5 bases from V and 6 bases from J; junction bases left unmatched: 15. The CDR3 contains 18 residues. CDR1 is MDHEN and CDR2 is SYDVKM in the germline V gene. The CDR3 DNA reads as TGTGCCAGCAGTCCGACTAGCGGGAAGTTAGGGCTCTCCAATGAGCAGTTCTTC. This sequence encodes CASSPTSGKLGLSNEQFF. The full variable domain, rest sourced from reference TRBV28 and TRBJ2-1, is DVKVTQSSRYLVKRTGEKVFLECVQDMDHENMFWYRQDPGLGLRLIYFSYDVKMKEKGDIPEGYSVSREKKERFSLILESASTNQTSMYLCASSPTSGKLGLSNEQFFGPGTRLTVL.

This clone was detected a few times. The J gene is TRBJ2-3, the V gene TRBV9, with 10 bases lining up with TRBD2. The CDR3 totals 16 residues. The V gene end was trimmed by 3 bases and the J gene end by 6 bases; junction bases not matched to a gene: 10. Germline V lookup: CDR1 SGDLS, CDR2 YYNGEE. The CDR3 loop reads CASSGRGGSGRDTQYF. CDR3 bases: TGTGCCAGCAGCGGGCGAGGCGGTAGCGGGAGGGATACGCAGTATTTT.

CDR3 bases: TGTGCCAGCAGCCTACCCCGGACAGGGGTGGGGGAAAAACTGTTTTTT. Translated, it gives CASSLPRTGVGEKLFF. This chain joins TRBV6-2 or TRBV6-3 and TRBJ1-4, with 9 bases that match TRBD1. Trimming at V came to 6 bases and at J to 8 bases, leaving 13 bases not matched to a gene. Germline V CDR1 and CDR2: MNHEY, SVGEGT. This CDR3 contains 16 residues.

The V gene is TRBV10-3, the J gene TRBJ2-5, with 7 bases identical to TRBD2. The V and J ends lost 0 bases and 7 bases, in that order; junction bases with no gene match: 5. Germline V lookup: CDR1 ENHRY, CDR2 SYGVKD. The CDR3 runs 14 residues. CDR3 in amino acids: CAISESSGAGTQYF. The CDR3 DNA follows: TGTGCCATCAGTGAGTCGAGCGGGGCAGGGACCCAGTACTTC.

The chain links TRBV5-5 to TRBJ2-3; D is uncertain. This CDR3 is 15 amino acids long. Germline assignment: CDR1 SGHKS and CDR2 YYEKEE (reference sequence). V lost 0 bases and J lost 1, with 9 bases in between. CDR3 in amino acids: CASSLAATGTDTQYF. The CDR3 DNA reads as TGTGCCAGCAGCTTGGCCGCAACGGGCACAGATACGCAGTATTTT.

The chain recombines TRBV3-1 (or the pseudogene TRBV3-2) with TRBJ2-3; 9 bases fit TRBD2. V gave up 0 bases and J gave up 6 bases; unmatched junction bases: 13. The CDR3 spans 18 residues. Germline V CDR1 and CDR2: LGHDT, YNNKEL (reference sequence). The CDR3 nucleotides are TGTGCCAGCAGCCAAGATTTTCGCCAAGCGGGAGGTCGTGATACGCAGTATTTT. Translating gives CASSQDFRQAGGRDTQYF.

This chain joins TRBV7-9 and TRBJ2-3, with D uncertain. Germline-derived CDR1 and CDR2 are SEHNR and FQNEAQ (reference sequence). V dropped 5 bases and J dropped 2 bases, with 14 bases sitting between them. The CDR3 runs 15 residues. The DNA of the CDR3 is TGTGCCAGCAGCCCAAATGGCAGACTCACAGATACGCAGTATTTT. Protein sequence: CASSPNGRLTDTQYF.

In this sample, this clone turned up once. The CDR3 DNA is TGTGCCAGCGCTAGGGACAGCCAAAATTCACCCCTCCACTTT. Translated: CASARDSQNSPLHF. This chain links TRBV7-9 with TRBJ1-6, with 7 bases that match TRBD1. CDR3 length: 14 residues. V trimming: 8 bases; J trimming: 7 bases; junction bases outside the gene matches: 8. CDR1 and CDR2 from the germline V gene are SEHNR and FQNEAQ (reference sequence). Based on the CDR3 plus reference TRBV7-9 and TRBJ1-6, the full variable domain is DTGVSQNPRHKITKRGQNVTFRCDPISEHNRLYWYRQTLGQGPEFLTYFQNEAQLEKSRLLSDRFSAERPKGSFSTLEIQRTEQGDSAMYLCASARDSQNSPLHFGNGTRLTVT.